This passage covers 9 T cell receptor beta chains from one sample sequenced in a study of T-cell reconstitution after alpha-beta-depleted transplantation in children. For TCRbeta, the library was prepared with unique molecular identifiers. From the PCR reads, TCRdb called clonotypes with MiXCR, one entry per CDR3 protein. The sample carries roughly 790,000 distinct CDR3 sequences, roughly 15% recorded once. The sequenced sample was PBMCs, mostly from graft donor cells, obtained 360 days after TCRalphabeta/CD19-depleted stem cell transplant. These receptors were obtained from a male patient aged 10-17 years who had a stem cell transplant for acute lymphoblastic leukemia, so the T cells may come from the graft donor.

This clonotype was picked up a small number of times. V is TRBV5-1 and J is TRBJ2-2; a possible D gene is TRBD1 (6 bases). Trimming left V 0 bases short and J 6 bases short, with 12 bases between. The CDR3 runs to 15 residues. Germline V gene sequence: CDR1 SGHRS, CDR2 YFSETQ. CDR3 in amino acids: CASSLDRVYAGELFF. The CDR3 nucleotides read TGCGCCAGCAGCTTGGACAGGGTGTACGCCGGGGAGCTGTTTTTT.

The sample holds a few counts of this clonotype. The chain employs TRBV20-1 and TRBJ2-1; weak D call: TRBD1 (5 bases). The CDR3 runs 13 residues. Trimming pared 2 bases from V and 4 bases from J, leaving 9 bases between. CDR1 is DFQATT, CDR2 SNEGSKA, per germline (reference sequence). Here the CDR3 DNA reads TGCAGTGCTAGACAGGACATTTACAATGAGCAGTTCTTC. It encodes CSARQDIYNEQFF.

The chain joins TRBV12-3 or TRBV12-4 to TRBJ2-3; TRBD2 might be the D (6 bases). Trimming took 6 bases from V and 1 from J, leaving 20 bases between them. The CDR3 is 17 amino acids. The CDR3 is CASSRIREKAGTDTQYF. In DNA, the CDR3 is TGTGCCAGCAGCCGGATTCGGGAGAAAGCCGGCACAGATACGCAGTATTTT.

V gene TRBV7-3 combines with J gene TRBJ1-6; D remains unclear. CDR3 length equals 14 residues. CDR1 is SGHTA and CDR2 is FQGTGA in the germline V gene. Trimming took off 5 bases at V and 6 bases at J, with 11 bases between the two ends. The CDR3 sequence is CASSLGPTNSPLHF. DNA of the CDR3: TGTGCCAGCAGCCTAGGACCAACTAATTCACCCCTCCACTTT.

This clonotype showed up just a few times. The rearrangement links TRBV20-1 to TRBJ2-7; D is unclear. Trimming removed 5 bases at V and 2 bases at J, with 10 bases between. Germline loops: CDR1 DFQATT, CDR2 SNEGSKA (reference sequence). The CDR3 extends over 12 amino acids. CDR3 sequence reads: CSAFSGTYEQYF. CDR3 in DNA: TGCAGTGCTTTTTCAGGAACCTACGAGCAGTACTTC.

This clonotype was detected only a few times. This chain connects TRBV27 to TRBJ1-5, with TRBD1 as a possible D gene (5 bases). The germline V and J ends were trimmed by 4 bases and 11 bases, with 18 bases remaining between them. Looked up from germline, CDR1 is MNHEY and CDR2 is SMNVEV (reference sequence). The CDR3 is made up of 14 amino acids. CDR3 loop: CASSSRQLQSAQHF. The CDR3 DNA sequence: TGTGCCAGCAGTTCCCGACAGCTACAATCAGCCCAGCATTTT.

The gene calls are TRBV20-1 and TRBJ1-5, with 8 bases identical to TRBD1. Germline values: CDR1 DFQATT, CDR2 SNEGSKA (reference sequence). The CDR3 runs 15 residues. The ends lost 3 bases at V and 4 bases at J; junction bases unmatched: 8. The DNA for the CDR3 is TGCAGTGCTAGTTTGCATAGGACAGGGAATCAGCCCCAGCATTTT. Protein sequence: CSASLHRTGNQPQHF.

The chain joins TRBV7-9 to TRBJ2-3; D might be TRBD2 (6 bases). CDR3 length: 16 amino acids. The V end lost 8 bases, the J end lost 1 base, and 19 bases lay between the germline ends. CDR1 and CDR2 (germline): SEHNR, FQNEAQ (reference sequence). DNA of the CDR3: TGTGCCAGCCGCCGGCCCGGAGGGCCCGGCACAGATACGCAGTATTTT. This translates into CASRRPGGPGTDTQYF.

The chain links TRBV20-1 to TRBJ1-5, with D tentatively TRBD1 (5 bases). Trimming cost V 5 bases and J 7 bases, with 12 bases left between them. Germline assignment: CDR1 DFQATT and CDR2 SNEGSKA (reference sequence). This CDR3 contains 12 residues. CDR3 DNA sequence: TGCAGTGCTGGGCCAGGGTACCAGCCCCAGCATTTT. Its translation: CSAGPGYQPQHF.